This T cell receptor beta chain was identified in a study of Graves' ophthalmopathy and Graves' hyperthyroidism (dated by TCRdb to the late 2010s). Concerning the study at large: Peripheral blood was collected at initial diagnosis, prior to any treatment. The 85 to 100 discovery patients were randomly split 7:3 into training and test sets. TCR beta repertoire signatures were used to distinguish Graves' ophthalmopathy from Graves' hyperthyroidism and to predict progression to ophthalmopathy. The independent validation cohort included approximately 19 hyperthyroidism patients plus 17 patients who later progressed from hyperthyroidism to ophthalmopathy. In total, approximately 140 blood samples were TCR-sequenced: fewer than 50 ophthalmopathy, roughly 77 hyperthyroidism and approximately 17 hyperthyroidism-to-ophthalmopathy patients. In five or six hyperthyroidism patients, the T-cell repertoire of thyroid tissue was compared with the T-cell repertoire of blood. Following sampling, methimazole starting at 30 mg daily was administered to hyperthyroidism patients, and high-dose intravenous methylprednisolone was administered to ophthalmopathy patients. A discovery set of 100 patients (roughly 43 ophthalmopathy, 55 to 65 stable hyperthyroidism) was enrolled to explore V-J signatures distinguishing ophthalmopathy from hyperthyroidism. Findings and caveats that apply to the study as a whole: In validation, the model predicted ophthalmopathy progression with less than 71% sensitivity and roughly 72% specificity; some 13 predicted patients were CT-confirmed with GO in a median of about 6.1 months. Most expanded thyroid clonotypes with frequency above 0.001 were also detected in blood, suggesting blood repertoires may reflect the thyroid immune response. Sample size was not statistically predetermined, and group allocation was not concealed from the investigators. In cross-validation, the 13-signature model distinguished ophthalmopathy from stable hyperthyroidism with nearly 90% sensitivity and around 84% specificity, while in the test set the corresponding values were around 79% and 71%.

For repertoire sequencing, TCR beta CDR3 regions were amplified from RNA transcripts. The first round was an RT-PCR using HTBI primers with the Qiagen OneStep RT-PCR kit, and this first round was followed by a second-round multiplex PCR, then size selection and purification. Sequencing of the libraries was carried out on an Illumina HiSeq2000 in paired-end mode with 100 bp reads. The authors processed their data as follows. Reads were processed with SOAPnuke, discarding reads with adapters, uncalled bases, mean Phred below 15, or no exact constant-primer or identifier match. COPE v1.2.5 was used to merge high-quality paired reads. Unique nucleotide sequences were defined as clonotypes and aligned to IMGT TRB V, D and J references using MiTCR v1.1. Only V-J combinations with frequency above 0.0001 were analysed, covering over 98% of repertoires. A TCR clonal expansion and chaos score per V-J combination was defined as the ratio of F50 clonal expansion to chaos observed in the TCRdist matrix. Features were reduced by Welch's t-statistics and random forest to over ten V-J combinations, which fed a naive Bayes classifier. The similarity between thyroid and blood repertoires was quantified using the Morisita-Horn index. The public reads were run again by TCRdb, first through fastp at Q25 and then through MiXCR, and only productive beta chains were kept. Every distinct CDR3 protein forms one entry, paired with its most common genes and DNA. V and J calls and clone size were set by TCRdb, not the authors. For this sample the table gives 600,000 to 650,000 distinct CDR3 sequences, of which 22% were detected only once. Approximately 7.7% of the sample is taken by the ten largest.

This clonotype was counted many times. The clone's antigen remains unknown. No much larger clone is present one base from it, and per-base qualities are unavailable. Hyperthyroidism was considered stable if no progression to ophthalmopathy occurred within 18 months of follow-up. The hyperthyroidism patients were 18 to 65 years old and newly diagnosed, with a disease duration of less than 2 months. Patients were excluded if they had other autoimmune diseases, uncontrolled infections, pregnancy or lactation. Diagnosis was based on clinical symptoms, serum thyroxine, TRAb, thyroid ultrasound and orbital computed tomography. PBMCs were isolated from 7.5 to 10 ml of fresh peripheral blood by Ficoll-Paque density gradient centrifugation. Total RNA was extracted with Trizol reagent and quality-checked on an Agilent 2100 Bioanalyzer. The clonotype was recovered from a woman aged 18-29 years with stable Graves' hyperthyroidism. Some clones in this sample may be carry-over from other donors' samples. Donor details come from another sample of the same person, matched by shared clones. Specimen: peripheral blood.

The CDR3 protein sequence reads: CASIYRDNNGYTF. The nucleotide sequence reads TGTGCCAGCATCTACCGGGACAATAATGGCTACACCTTC. The chain couples TRBV2 to TRBJ1-2; a tentative D call is TRBD1 (6 bases match). The germline V gene specifies SNHLY as CDR1 and FYNNEI as CDR2. Reading from cysteine to phenylalanine, the CDR3 counts 13 amino acids. Only the CDR3 DNA stays, 39 bases, in frame from base 1. Trimming takes 7 bases from V and 6 bases from J, and the germline ends sit 15 bases apart.